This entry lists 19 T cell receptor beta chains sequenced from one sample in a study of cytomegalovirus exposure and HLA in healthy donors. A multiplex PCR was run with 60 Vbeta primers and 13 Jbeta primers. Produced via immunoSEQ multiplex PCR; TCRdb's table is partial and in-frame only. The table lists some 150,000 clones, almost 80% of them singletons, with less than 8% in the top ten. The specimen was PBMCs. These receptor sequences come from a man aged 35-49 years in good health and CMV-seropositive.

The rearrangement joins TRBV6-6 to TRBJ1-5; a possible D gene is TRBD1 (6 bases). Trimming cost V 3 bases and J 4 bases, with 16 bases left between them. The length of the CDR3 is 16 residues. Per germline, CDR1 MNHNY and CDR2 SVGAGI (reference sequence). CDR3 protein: CASSYGRGVGNQPQHF. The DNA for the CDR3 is TGTGCCAGCAGTTATGGCAGGGGCGTTGGGAATCAGCCCCAGCATTTT.

CDR3 bases: TGTGCCAGCAGCCCCGGACAGGGGAACTATGGCTACACCTTC. Translated: CASSPGQGNYGYTF. This chain links TRBV7-2 with TRBJ1-2, with 9 nucleotides matching TRBD1. The CDR3 runs 14 residues. CDR1 and CDR2 from the germline V gene are SGHTA and FQGNSA. The V segment lost 5 bases and the J segment 2 bases; nucleotides outside the gene matches: 3.

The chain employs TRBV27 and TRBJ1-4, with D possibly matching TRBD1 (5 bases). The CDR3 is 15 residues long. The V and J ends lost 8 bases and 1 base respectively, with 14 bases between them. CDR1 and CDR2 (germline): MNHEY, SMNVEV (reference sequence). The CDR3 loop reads CASGRFGGTNEKLFF. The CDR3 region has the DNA TGTGCCAGCGGCCGGTTCGGGGGAACTAATGAAAAACTGTTTTTT.

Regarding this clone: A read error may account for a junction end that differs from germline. CDR3: CASSVLPQETQYF. The CDR3 bases are TGTGCTAGCAGCGTGCTTCCCCAGGAGACCCAGTACTTC. The rearrangement joins TRBV7-7 to TRBJ2-5, with no clear D. The germline V gene has CDR1 SSHAT and CDR2 FNYEAQ (reference sequence). This CDR3 is built from 13 residues.

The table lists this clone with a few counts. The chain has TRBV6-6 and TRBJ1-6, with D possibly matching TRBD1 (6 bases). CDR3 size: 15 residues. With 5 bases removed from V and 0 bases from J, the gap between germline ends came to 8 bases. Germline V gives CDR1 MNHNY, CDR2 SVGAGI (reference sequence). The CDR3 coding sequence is TGTGCCAGCAGTAACAGGGACTCCTATAATTCACCCCTCCACTTT. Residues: CASSNRDSYNSPLHF.

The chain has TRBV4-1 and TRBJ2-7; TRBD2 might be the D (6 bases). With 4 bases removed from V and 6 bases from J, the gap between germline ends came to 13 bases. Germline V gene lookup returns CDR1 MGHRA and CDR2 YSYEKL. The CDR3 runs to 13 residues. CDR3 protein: CASSPGERGEQYF. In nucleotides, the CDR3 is TGCGCCAGCAGCCCGGGGGAACGCGGCGAGCAGTACTTC.

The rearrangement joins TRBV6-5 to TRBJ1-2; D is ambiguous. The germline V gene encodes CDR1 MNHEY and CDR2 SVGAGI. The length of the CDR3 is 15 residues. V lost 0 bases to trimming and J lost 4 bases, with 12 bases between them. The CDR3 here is CASSYSNPPGYGYTF. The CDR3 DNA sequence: TGTGCCAGCAGTTACTCGAACCCCCCGGGCTATGGCTACACCTTC.

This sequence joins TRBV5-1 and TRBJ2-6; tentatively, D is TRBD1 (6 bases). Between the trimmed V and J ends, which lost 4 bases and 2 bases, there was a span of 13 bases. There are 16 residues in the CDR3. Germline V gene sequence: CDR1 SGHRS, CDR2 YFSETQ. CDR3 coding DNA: TGCGCCAGCAGCACAGCGAACAGGGCTGGGGCCAACGTCCTGACTTTC. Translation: CASSTANRAGANVLTF.

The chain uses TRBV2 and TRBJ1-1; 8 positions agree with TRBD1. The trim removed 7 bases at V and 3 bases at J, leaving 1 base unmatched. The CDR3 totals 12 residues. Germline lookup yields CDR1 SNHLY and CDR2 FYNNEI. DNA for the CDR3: TGTGCCAGCAACAGGGGGGACACTGAAGCTTTCTTT. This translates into CASNRGDTEAFF.

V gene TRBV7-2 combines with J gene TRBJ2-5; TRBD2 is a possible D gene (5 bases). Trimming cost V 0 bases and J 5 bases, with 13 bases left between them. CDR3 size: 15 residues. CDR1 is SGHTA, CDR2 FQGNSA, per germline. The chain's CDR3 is CASSLAGSTGETQYF. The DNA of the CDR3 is TGTGCCAGCAGCTTAGCGGGGTCCACGGGGGAGACCCAGTACTTC.

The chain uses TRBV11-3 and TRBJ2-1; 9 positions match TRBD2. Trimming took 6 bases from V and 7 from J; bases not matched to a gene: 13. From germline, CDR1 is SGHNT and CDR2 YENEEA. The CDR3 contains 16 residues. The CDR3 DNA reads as TGTGCCAGCAGTTCAATAGCGGGAGATGTCCGTAATGAGCAGTTCTTC. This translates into CASSSIAGDVRNEQFF.

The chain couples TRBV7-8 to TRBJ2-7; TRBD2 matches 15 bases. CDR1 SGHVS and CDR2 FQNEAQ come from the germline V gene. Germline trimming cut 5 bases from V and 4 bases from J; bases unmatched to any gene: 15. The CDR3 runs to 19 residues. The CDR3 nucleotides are TGTGCCAGCAGCCCCTTGGGACTAGCGGGAGGTACCGCAAGGTACGAGCAGTACTTC. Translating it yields CASSPLGLAGGTARYEQYF.

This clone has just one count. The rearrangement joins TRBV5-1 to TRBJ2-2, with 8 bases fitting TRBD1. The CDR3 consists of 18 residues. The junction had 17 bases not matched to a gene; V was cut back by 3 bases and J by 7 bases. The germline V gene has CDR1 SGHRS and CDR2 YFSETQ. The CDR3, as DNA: TGCGCCAGCAGCTCCCACCTTTCACCGGGACAGGTGTTCGGGGAGCTGTTTTTT. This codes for CASSSHLSPGQVFGELFF.

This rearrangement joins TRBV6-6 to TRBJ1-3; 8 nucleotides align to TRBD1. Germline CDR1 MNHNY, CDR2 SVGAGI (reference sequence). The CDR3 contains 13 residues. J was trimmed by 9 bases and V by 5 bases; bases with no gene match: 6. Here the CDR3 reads CASSLGQGGTIYF. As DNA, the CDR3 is TGTGCCAGCAGTCTCGGACAGGGAGGCACCATATATTTT.

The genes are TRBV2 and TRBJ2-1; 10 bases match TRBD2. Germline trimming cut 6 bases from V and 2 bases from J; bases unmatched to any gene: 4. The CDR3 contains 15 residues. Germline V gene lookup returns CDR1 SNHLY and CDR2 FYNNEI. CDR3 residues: CASRVAGGPYNEQFF. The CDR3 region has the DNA TGTGCCAGCAGAGTAGCGGGAGGACCCTACAATGAGCAGTTCTTC.

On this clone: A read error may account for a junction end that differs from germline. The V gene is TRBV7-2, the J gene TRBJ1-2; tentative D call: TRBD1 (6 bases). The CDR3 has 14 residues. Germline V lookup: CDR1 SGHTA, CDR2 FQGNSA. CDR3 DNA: TGCGCCAGCAGCTCCTGGACAGATAACTATGGCTACACCTTC. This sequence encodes CASSSWTDNYGYTF.

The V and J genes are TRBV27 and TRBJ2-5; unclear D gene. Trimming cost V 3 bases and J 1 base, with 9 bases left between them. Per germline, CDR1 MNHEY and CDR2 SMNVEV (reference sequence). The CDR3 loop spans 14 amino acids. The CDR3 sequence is CASSLNSIQETQYF. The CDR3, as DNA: TGTGCCAGCAGTTTGAACAGCATCCAAGAGACCCAGTACTTC.

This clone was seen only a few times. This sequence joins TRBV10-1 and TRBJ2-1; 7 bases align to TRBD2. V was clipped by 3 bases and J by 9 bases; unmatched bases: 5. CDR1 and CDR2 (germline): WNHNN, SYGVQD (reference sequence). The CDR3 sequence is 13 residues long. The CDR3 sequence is CASSDAGDREQFF. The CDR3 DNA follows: TGCGCCAGCAGTGATGCGGGAGACCGTGAGCAGTTCTTC.

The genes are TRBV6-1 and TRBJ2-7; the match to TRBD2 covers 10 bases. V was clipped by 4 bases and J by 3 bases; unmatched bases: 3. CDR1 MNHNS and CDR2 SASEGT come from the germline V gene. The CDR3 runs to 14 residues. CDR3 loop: CASSVASGSYEQYF. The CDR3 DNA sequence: TGTGCCAGCAGTGTCGCTAGCGGGAGCTACGAGCAGTACTTC.